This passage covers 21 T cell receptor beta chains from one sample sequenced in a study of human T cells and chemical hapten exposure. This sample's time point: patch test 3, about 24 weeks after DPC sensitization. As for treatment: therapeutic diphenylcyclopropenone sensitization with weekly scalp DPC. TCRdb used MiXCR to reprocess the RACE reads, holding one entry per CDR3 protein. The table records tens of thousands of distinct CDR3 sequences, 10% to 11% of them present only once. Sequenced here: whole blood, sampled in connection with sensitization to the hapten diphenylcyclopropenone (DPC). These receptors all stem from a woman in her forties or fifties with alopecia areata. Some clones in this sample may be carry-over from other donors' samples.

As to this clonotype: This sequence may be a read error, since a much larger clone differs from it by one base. DNA of the CDR3: TGCAGCGTTCGAGCGGGAGTAGGAGATACGCAGTATTTT. As protein: CSVRAGVGDTQYF. The V gene is TRBV29-1, the J gene TRBJ2-3, with 8 positions matching TRBD2. J was trimmed by 5 bases and V by 5 bases; bases with no gene match: 6. The CDR3 totals 13 residues. CDR1 and CDR2 (germline): SQVTM, ANQGSEA.

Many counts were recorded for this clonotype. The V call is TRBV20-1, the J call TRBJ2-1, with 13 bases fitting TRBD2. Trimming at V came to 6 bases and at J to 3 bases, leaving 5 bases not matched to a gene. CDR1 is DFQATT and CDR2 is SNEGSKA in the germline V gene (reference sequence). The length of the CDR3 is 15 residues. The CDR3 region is CSAGTSGIFYNEQFF. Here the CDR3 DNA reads TGCAGTGCCGGGACTAGCGGGATATTCTACAATGAGCAGTTCTTC.

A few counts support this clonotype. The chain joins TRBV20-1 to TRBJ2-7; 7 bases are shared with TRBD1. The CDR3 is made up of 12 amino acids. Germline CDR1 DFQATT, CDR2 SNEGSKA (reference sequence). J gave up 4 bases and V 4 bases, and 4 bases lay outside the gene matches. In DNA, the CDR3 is TGCAGTGCTACCGACAGGGAATACGAGCAGTACTTC. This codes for CSATDREYEQYF.

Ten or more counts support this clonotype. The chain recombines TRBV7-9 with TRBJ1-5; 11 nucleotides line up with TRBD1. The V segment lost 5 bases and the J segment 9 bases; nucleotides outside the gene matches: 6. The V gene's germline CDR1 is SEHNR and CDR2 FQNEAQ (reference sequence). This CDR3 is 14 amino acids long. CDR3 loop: CASSPGTGGLPQHF. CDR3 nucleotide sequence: TGTGCCAGCAGCCCCGGGACAGGGGGTTTGCCCCAGCATTTT.

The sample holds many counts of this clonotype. The CDR3: CASSPGQRYTEAFF. In nucleotides, the CDR3 is TGTGCCAGCAGCCCGGGACAGCGCTACACTGAAGCTTTCTTT. The rearrangement uses TRBV5-6 and TRBJ1-1; 7 bases agree with TRBD1. The CDR3 has 14 residues. V gave up 4 bases and J gave up 3 bases; unmatched junction bases: 6. Per germline, CDR1 SGHDT and CDR2 YYEEEE.

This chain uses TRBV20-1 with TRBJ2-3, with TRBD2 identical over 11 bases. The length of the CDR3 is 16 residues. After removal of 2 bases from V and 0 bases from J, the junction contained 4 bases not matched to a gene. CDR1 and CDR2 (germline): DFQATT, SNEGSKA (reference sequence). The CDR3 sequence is CSARSGTSGSTDTQYF. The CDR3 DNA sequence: TGCAGTGCTAGATCCGGGACTAGCGGAAGCACAGATACGCAGTATTTT.

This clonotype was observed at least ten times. The CDR3: CSASQVGAFF. For the CDR3, the DNA is TGCAGTGCTAGTCAGGTGGGAGCTTTCTTT. The V and J genes are TRBV20-1 and TRBJ1-1, with D unresolved. This CDR3 contains 10 residues. V was pared by 3 bases and J by 10 bases, with 9 bases between. The germline V gene has CDR1 DFQATT and CDR2 SNEGSKA (reference sequence).

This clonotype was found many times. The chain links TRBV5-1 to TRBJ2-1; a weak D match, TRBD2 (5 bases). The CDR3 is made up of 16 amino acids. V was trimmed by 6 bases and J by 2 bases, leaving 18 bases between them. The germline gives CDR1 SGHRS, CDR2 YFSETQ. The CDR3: CASTPGRENAYNEQFF. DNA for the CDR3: TGCGCCAGCACCCCGGGAAGGGAAAACGCCTACAATGAGCAGTTCTTC.

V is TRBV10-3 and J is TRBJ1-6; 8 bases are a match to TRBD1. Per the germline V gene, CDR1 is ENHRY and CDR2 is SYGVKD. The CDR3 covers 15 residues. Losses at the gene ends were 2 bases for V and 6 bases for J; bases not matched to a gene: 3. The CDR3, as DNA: TGTGCCATCAGTGAGGCAGGGGGCAGTAATTCACCCCTCCACTTT. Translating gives CAISEAGGSNSPLHF.

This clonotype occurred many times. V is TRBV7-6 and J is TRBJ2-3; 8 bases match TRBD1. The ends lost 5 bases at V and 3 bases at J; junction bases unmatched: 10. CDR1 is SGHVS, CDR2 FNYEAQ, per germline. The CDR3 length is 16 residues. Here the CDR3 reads CASSQGPGGGTDTQYF. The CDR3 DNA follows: TGTGCCAGCAGCCAAGGTCCAGGGGGCGGGACAGATACGCAGTATTTT.

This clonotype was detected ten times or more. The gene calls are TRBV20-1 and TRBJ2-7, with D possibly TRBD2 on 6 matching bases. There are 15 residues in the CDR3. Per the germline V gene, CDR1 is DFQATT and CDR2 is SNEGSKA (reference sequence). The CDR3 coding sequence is TGCGGGGTTGAATCGGGACTCTCGCCCTCCTACGAGCAGTACTTC. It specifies CGVESGLSPSYEQYF.

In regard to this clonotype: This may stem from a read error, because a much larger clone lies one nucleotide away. CDR3 sequence reads: CSARAPGRDRGYSF. Here the CDR3 DNA reads TGCAGTGCTAGAGCCCCAGGAAGGGATCGAGGCTACTCCTTC. V is TRBV20-1 and J is TRBJ1-2; D call uncertain. This CDR3 has 14 amino acids. Germline loops: CDR1 DFQATT, CDR2 SNEGSKA (reference sequence).

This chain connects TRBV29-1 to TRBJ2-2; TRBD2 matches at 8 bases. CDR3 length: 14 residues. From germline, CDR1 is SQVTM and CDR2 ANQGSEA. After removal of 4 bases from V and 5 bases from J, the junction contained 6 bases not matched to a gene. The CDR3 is CSVVAGGRTGELFF. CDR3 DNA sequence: TGCAGCGTTGTTGCGGGAGGAAGAACCGGGGAGCTGTTTTTT.

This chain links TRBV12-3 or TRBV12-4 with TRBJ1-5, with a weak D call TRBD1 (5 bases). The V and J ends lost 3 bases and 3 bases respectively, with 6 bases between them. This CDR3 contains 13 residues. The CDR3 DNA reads TGTGCCAGCAGTTTGACAGACAATCAGCCCCAGCATTTT. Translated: CASSLTDNQPQHF.

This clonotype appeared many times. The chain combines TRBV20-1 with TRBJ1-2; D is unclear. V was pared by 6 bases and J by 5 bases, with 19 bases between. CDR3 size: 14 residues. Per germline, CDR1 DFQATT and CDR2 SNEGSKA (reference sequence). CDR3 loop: CSARAGNPFYGYTF. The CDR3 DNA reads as TGCAGTGCCCGAGCCGGCAATCCCTTTTATGGCTACACCTTC.

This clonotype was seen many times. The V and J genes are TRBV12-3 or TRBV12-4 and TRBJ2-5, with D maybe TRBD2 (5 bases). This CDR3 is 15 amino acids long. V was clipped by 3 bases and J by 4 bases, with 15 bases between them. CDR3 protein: CASSFSLAGRETQYF. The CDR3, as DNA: TGTGCCAGCAGTTTTTCTTTGGCGGGCCGAGAGACCCAGTACTTC.

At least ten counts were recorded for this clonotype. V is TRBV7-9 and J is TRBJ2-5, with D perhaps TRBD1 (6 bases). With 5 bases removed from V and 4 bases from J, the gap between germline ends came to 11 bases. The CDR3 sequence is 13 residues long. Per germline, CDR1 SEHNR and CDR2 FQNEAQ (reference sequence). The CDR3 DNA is TGTGCCAGCAGCCGGACAGTGTCAGAGACCCAGTACTTC. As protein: CASSRTVSETQYF.

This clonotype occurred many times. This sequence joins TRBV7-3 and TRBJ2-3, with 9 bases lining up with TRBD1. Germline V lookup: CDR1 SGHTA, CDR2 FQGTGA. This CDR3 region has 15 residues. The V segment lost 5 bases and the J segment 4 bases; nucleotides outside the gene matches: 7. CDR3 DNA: TGTGCCAGCAGCATACACAGGGGGCACGCAGATACGCAGTATTTT. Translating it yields CASSIHRGHADTQYF. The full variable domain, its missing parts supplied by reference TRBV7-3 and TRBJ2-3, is GAGVSQTPSNKVTEKGKYVELRCDPISGHTALYWYRQSLGQGPEFLIYFQGTGAADDSGLPNDRFFAVRPEGSVSTLKIQRTERGDSAVYLCASSIHRGHADTQYFGPGTRLTVL.

CDR3 in DNA: TGCGCCAGCAGCCAAGATCTGGCTAGGACAGAGACCCAGTACTTC. This translates into CASSQDLARTETQYF. V gene TRBV4-3 combines with J gene TRBJ2-5; D unresolved. With 0 bases removed from V and 4 bases from J, the gap between germline ends came to 12 bases. The length of the CDR3 is 15 residues. CDR1 is LGHNA, CDR2 YSLEER, per germline.

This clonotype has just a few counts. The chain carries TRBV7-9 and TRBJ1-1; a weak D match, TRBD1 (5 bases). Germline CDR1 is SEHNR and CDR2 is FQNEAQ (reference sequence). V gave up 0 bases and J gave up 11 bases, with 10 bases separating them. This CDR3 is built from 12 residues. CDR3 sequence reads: CASSLAQGDAFF. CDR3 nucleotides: TGTGCCAGCAGCTTAGCGCAAGGGGATGCTTTCTTT.

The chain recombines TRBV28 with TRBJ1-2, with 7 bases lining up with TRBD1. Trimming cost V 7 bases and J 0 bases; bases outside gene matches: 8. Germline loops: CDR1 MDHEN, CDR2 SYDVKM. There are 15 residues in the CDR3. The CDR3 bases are TGTGCCAGCACCAAGGGGGCTCCTACTAACTATGGCTACACCTTC. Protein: CASTKGAPTNYGYTF.